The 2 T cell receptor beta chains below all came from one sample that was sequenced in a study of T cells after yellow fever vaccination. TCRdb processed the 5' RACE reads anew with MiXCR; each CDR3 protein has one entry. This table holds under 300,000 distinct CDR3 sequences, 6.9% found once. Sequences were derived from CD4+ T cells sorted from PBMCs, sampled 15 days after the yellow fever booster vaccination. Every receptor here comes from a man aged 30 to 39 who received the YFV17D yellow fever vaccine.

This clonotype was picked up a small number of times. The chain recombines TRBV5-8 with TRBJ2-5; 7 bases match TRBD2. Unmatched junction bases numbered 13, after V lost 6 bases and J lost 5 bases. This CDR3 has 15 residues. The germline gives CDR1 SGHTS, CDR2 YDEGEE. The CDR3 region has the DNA TGTGCCAGCATCCCTGAGGAGGGAGGGAAGGAGACCCAGTACTTC. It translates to CASIPEEGGKETQYF.

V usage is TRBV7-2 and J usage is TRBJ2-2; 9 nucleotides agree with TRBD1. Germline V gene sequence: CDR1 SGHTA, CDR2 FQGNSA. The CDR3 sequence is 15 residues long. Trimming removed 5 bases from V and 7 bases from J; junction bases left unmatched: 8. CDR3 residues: CASSRGQGYRGELFF. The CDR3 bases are TGTGCCAGCAGCAGGGGACAGGGTTACCGCGGGGAGCTGTTTTTT.